Following are 20 T cell receptor beta chains from one sample sequenced in a study of blood T cells in healthy people across ages. It was with a sample-barcoded 5' primer and a J-beta primer mix that a second PCR of about 6 to 11 cycles was run. TCRdb re-called the 5' RACE reads through MiXCR, storing one row per CDR3 protein. This sample has 1.5 million to 2 million distinct CDR3 sequences; roughly 27% occur once, and the top ten carry 7.7%. Material for sequencing was blood. Receptors were obtained from a woman in her twenties or thirties in good health.

The chain has TRBV5-1 and TRBJ2-7, with 8 bases fitting TRBD1. Losses at the gene ends were 4 bases for V and 2 bases for J; bases not matched to a gene: 8. This CDR3 is built from 15 residues. The V gene's germline CDR1 is SGHRS and CDR2 YFSETQ. CDR3 in amino acids: CASSVDRAPTYEQYF. Here the CDR3 DNA reads TGCGCCAGCAGCGTGGACAGGGCCCCCACCTACGAGCAGTACTTC.

In this sample, this clonotype turned up a few times. This rearrangement joins TRBV28 to TRBJ2-3; 8 positions match TRBD1. Trimming cost V 4 bases and J 0 bases; bases outside gene matches: 9. CDR3 length equals 17 residues. The germline V gene encodes CDR1 MDHEN and CDR2 SYDVKM. The CDR3 DNA follows: TGTGCCAGCAGTTACCAGGACAGGGTCACTAGCACAGATACGCAGTATTTT. Its protein product is CASSYQDRVTSTDTQYF.

The V and J genes are TRBV20-1 and TRBJ2-1; TRBD2 matches 10 bases. The germline CDR1 and CDR2 sequences are DFQATT and SNEGSKA (reference sequence). The CDR3 totals 14 residues. Trimming at V came to 6 bases and at J to 5 bases, leaving 7 bases not matched to a gene. CDR3 bases: TGCAGTGCGGATAGCGGGGGGACCGACAATGAGCAGTTCTTC. Amino acids: CSADSGGTDNEQFF.

A word on this clonotype: This may be a read error: a much more frequent sequence differs by one nucleotide. The gene calls are TRBV15 and TRBJ2-7; D is ambiguous. The germline gives CDR1 LNHNV, CDR2 YYDKDF (reference sequence). The CDR3 consists of 15 residues. The V end lost 1 base, the J end lost 5 bases, and 15 bases lay between the germline ends. CDR3 bases: TGTGCCACCAGCAGAGCTTGGGTCCCTGGGAACGAGCAGTACTTC. Protein sequence: CATSRAWVPGNEQYF.

V gene TRBV18 combines with J gene TRBJ1-1; D gene unclear. Looked up from germline, CDR1 is KGHSH and CDR2 is LQKENI. The CDR3 is made up of 14 amino acids. V was shortened by 4 bases and J by 3 bases, with 12 bases between the two germline ends. The CDR3 loop is CASSRTGRHTEAFF. CDR3 sequence (DNA): TGTGCCAGCTCACGTACCGGGAGGCACACTGAAGCTTTCTTT.

This clonotype has just a few counts. The chain is built from TRBV12-3 or TRBV12-4 and TRBJ2-5; a weak D match, TRBD1 (5 bases). Deletions cut 5 bases from V and 4 bases from J, with 11 bases between. The CDR3 has 13 amino acids. CDR3 sequence: CASSPTTGETQYF. DNA for the CDR3: TGTGCCAGCAGTCCCACAACAGGAGAGACCCAGTACTTC.

This clonotype was seen at least ten times. The chain couples TRBV28 to TRBJ2-7; D call uncertain. V was shortened by 6 bases and J by 9 bases, with 12 bases between the two germline ends. The germline V gene encodes CDR1 MDHEN and CDR2 SYDVKM. CDR3 length: 11 residues. CDR3 sequence: CASRLLLGQYF. In DNA, the CDR3 is TGTGCCAGCAGACTCCTTTTGGGGCAGTACTTC.

Many counts were recorded for this clonotype. The rearrangement links TRBV5-1 to TRBJ2-1; the D is unclear. With 5 bases removed from V and 8 bases from J, the gap between germline ends came to 8 bases. CDR3 length: 11 amino acids. CDR1 and CDR2 (germline): SGHRS, YFSETQ. The CDR3 bases are TGCGCCAGCAGACAGAGCGATGAGCAGTTCTTC. Its protein product is CASRQSDEQFF.

This clonotype was picked up a small number of times. A junction boundary mismatches the germline segment, possibly from a read error. The chain links TRBV27 to TRBJ1-2, with TRBD1 identical over 11 bases. The CDR3 consists of 15 residues. Germline CDR1 and CDR2: MNHEY and SMNVEV (reference sequence). CDR3 loop: CAGSPGQGVTGSYTF. CDR3 in DNA: TGTGCCGGCAGTCCGGGACAGGGGGTGACGGGGAGCTACACCTTC.

V gene TRBV12-3 or TRBV12-4 combines with J gene TRBJ2-5; D remains ambiguous. V gave up 2 bases and J gave up 4 bases, with 8 bases separating them. The CDR3 spans 13 residues. CDR3 region: CASSLRPLETQYF. CDR3 DNA: TGTGCCAGCAGTTTAAGGCCACTAGAGACCCAGTACTTC.

The chain couples TRBV12-3 or TRBV12-4 to TRBJ1-5; D possibly corresponds to TRBD1 (6 bases). V was pared by 6 bases and J by 0 bases, with 9 bases between. This CDR3 contains 14 residues. DNA for the CDR3: TGTGCCAGCAGGCGGGACACTAGCAATCAGCCCCAGCATTTT. The encoded protein is CASRRDTSNQPQHF.

This chain links TRBV6-5 with TRBJ1-1; TRBD1 aligns across 7 bases. The CDR3 sequence is 11 residues long. Unmatched junction bases numbered 5, after V lost 9 bases and J lost 7 bases. The germline gives CDR1 MNHEY, CDR2 SVGAGI. In DNA, the CDR3 is TGTGCCAGTCGGAACAGGGGTGAAGCTTTCTTT. Its translation: CASRNRGEAFF.

This clonotype was detected a few times. The DNA of the CDR3 is TGCGCCAGCAGCGCCCAGACAGGGCTACGGACTGAAGCTTTCTTT. Encoded protein: CASSAQTGLRTEAFF. V usage is TRBV5-1 and J usage is TRBJ1-1, with 7 bases fitting TRBD1. The CDR3 has 15 amino acids. Germline CDR1 SGHRS, CDR2 YFSETQ. Trimming took 4 bases from V and 5 from J; bases not matched to a gene: 11.

V and J are TRBV20-1 and TRBJ1-1, with TRBD1 as a possible D gene (5 bases). This CDR3 is 12 amino acids long. Germline assignment: CDR1 DFQATT and CDR2 SNEGSKA (reference sequence). The V gene lost 5 bases and the J gene lost 7 bases, with 14 bases spanning the gap. This CDR3 is CSAFQGTDEAFF. CDR3 bases: TGCAGTGCTTTCCAGGGTACCGATGAAGCTTTCTTT.

J is TRBJ1-5 and V is TRBV5-6; 8 bases are a match to TRBD1. The germline V gene encodes CDR1 SGHDT and CDR2 YYEEEE. The trim removed 4 bases at V and 1 base at J, leaving 7 bases unmatched. CDR3 length: 16 residues. The CDR3 reads CASSPGTGESNQPQHF. CDR3 nucleotides: TGTGCCAGCAGCCCGGGGACAGGCGAGAGCAATCAGCCCCAGCATTTT.

The chain joins TRBV5-1 to TRBJ2-7; D possibly matches TRBD1 or TRBD2 (5 bases each). The V gene's germline CDR1 is SGHRS and CDR2 YFSETQ. The CDR3 loop spans 16 amino acids. Trimming took off 2 bases at V and 1 base at J, with 16 bases between the two ends. The CDR3 region is CASSFPRGEGSYEQYF. CDR3 sequence (DNA): TGCGCCAGCAGCTTCCCGAGGGGCGAGGGGTCCTACGAGCAGTACTTC.

Comments on this clonotype: A much larger clone sits a single nucleotide away, making a read error possible. This chain connects TRBV5-1 to TRBJ2-6, with D possibly matching TRBD1 (5 bases). Germline V gene lookup returns CDR1 SGHRS and CDR2 YFSETQ. CDR3 length: 15 amino acids. The CDR3 region has the DNA TGCGCCAGCAGCTCACTGCTTTCTGGGGCCAACGTCCGGACTTTC. This codes for CASSSLLSGANVRTF. Full variable domain (remainder filled in from reference TRBV5-1 and TRBJ2-6): KAGVTQTPRYLIKTRGQQVTLSCSPISGHRSVSWYQQTPGQGLQFLFEYFSETQRNKGNFPGRFSGRQFSNSRSEMNVSTLELGDSALYLCASSSLLSGANVRTFGAGSRLTVL.

This clonotype appeared a few times. The chain carries TRBV20-1 and TRBJ2-4, with D uncertain. V was pared by 6 bases and J by 7 bases, with 10 bases between. The CDR3 runs 11 residues. Germline loops: CDR1 DFQATT, CDR2 SNEGSKA (reference sequence). The CDR3 loop is CSATVVNIQYF. The CDR3 DNA follows: TGCAGTGCAACCGTAGTGAACATTCAGTACTTC.

This clonotype was picked up many times. In DNA form, the CDR3 reads TGCAGTGCTAGAGACGGGACAGTCTATGGCTACACCTTC. This sequence encodes CSARDGTVYGYTF. This chain joins TRBV20-1 and TRBJ1-2; 7 bases fit TRBD1. Losses at the gene ends were 0 bases for V and 4 bases for J; bases not matched to a gene: 2. This CDR3 is built from 13 residues. Germline CDR1 is DFQATT and CDR2 is SNEGSKA (reference sequence).

This clonotype was observed a handful of times. The rearrangement joins TRBV7-2 to TRBJ1-2; the D gene is possibly TRBD1 (5 bases). V lost 5 bases and J 7 bases, leaving 14 bases between the germline ends. The V gene's germline CDR1 is SGHTA and CDR2 FQGNSA. There are 13 residues in the CDR3. The CDR3 spells CASSTGPGPGYTF. The CDR3, as DNA: TGTGCCAGCAGCACGGGACCGGGCCCTGGCTACACCTTC.